The present entry profiles one T cell receptor beta chain with its context. This sample is part of a study of technical replicates of blood from several donors. TCRdb's table, derived via immunoSEQ multiplex PCR, lists solely in-frame clones and lacks some. Among roughly 68,000 clones listed, 85% to 90% were seen once. This CDR3 contains 14 residues. Germline loops: CDR1 LGHNA, CDR2 YSLEER. Germline trimming cut 4 bases from V and 5 bases from J; bases unmatched to any gene: 6. The sequence derives from a human donor in good health. Some clones in this sample may be carry-over from other donors' samples. V usage is TRBV4-3 and J usage is TRBJ2-7; 9 bases line up with TRBD1. Sequenced sample: PBMCs. The CDR3 region has the DNA TGCGCCAGCAGCCCGGGAGACAGGGGGGACGAGCAGTACTTC. Encoded protein: CASSPGDRGDEQYF.